This T cell receptor (beta chain) originates from a study of blood T cell repertoires in COVID-19. Sequencing was performed with immunoSEQ multiplex PCR; in TCRdb, only in-frame clones are kept and a portion is missing. The sample shows around 130,000 clones, about 82% of them seen only once. Trimming removed 2 bases at V and 6 bases at J, with 14 bases between. This CDR3 comprises 15 residues. Germline V gives CDR1 SGHTA, CDR2 FQGNSA. V usage is TRBV7-2 and J usage is TRBJ2-1; possibly TRBD1 for D (7 bases). The sequence was collected from a man aged 60 to 75 with active or convalescent COVID-19. Sequences were obtained from peripheral blood. CDR3 protein: CASSLRGRGVNEQFF. CDR3 sequence (DNA): TGTGCCAGCAGCTTAAGAGGCAGGGGGGTCAATGAGCAGTTCTTC.